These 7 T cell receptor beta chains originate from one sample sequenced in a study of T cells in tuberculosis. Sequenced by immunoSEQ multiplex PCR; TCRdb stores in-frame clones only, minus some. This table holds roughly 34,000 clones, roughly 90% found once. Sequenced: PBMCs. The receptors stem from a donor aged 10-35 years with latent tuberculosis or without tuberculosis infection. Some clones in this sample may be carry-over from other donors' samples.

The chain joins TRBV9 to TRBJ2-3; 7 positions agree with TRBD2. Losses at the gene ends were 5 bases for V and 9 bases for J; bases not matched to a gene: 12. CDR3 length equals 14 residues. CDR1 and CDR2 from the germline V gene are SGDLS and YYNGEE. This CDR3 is CASSPGLPRDTQYF. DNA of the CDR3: TGTGCCAGCAGTCCGGGACTACCAAGGGACACGCAGTATTTT.

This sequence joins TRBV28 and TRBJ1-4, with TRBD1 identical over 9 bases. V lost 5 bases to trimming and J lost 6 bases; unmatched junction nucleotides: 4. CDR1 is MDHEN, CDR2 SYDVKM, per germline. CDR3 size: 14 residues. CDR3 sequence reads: CASSRGQGYEKLFF. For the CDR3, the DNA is TGTGCCAGCAGTCGCGGACAGGGGTATGAAAAACTGTTTTTT.

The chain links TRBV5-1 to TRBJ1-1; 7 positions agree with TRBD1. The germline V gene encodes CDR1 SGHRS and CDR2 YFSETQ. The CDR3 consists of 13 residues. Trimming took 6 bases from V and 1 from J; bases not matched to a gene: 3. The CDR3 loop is CASTWTGNTEAFF. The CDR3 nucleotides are TGCGCCAGCACCTGGACAGGGAACACTGAAGCTTTCTTT. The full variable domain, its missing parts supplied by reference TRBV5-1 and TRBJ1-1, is KAGVTQTPRYLIKTRGQQVTLSCSPISGHRSVSWYQQTPGQGLQFLFEYFSETQRNKGNFPGRFSGRQFSNSRSEMNVSTLELGDSALYLCASTWTGNTEAFFGQGTRLTVV.

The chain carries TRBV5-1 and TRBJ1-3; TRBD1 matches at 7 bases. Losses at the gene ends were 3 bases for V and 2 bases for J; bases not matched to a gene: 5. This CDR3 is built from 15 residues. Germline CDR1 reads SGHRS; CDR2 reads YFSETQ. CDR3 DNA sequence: TGCGCCAGCAGCTATACAGGGGAAGCTGGAAACACCATATATTTT. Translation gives CASSYTGEAGNTIYF.

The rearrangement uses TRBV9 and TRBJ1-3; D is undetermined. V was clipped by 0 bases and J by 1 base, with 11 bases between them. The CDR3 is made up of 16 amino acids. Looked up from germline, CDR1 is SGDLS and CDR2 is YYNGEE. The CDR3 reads CASSVASSSSGNTIYF. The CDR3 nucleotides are TGTGCCAGCAGCGTAGCTAGTTCGAGTTCTGGAAACACCATATATTTT. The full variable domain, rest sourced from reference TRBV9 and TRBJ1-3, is DSGVTQTPKHLITATGQRVTLRCSPRSGDLSVYWYQQSLDQGLQFLIQYYNGEERAKGNILERFSAQQFPDLHSELNLSSLELGDSALYFCASSVASSSSGNTIYFGEGSWLTVV.

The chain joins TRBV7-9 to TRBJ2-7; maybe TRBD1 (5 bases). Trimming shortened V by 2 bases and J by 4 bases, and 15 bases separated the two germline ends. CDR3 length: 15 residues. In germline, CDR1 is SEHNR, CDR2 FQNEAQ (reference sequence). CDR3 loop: CASSLWQGISYEQYF. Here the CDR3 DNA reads TGTGCCAGCAGCTTATGGCAGGGAATCTCTTACGAGCAGTACTTC.

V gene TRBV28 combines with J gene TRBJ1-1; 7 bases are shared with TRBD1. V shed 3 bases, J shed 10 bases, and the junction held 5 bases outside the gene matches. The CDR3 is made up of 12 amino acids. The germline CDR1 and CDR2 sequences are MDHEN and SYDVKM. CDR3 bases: TGTGCCAGCAGTTTGACAGGGTGGGGAGCTTTCTTT. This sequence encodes CASSLTGWGAFF.